This T cell receptor beta chain was recorded in a study of naive and memory T cell subsets. Amplification of ligated cDNA took four PCR rounds with SP2 and nested alpha and beta constant primers. For blood and skin samples, reverse transcription used TCR alpha and beta constant primers. From the 5' RACE reads, TCRdb called clonotypes with MiXCR, one entry per CDR3 protein. The table has 55,000 to 65,000 distinct CDR3 sequences, under 10% seen once. This clonotype has at least ten counts. An oligonucleotide containing a UMI was ligated to the 3' end of TCR cDNA. V shed 4 bases and J 3 bases; nucleotides not matched to a gene: 4. Germline assignment: CDR1 SGHAT and CDR2 FQNNGV. There are 14 residues in the CDR3.

This clonotype originated in a female donor in good health. The chain employs TRBV11-2 and TRBJ1-1; 8 positions match TRBD1. The CDR3 is CASSSNRGYTEAFF. The CDR3 DNA reads TGTGCCAGCAGCTCGAACAGGGGGTACACTGAAGCTTTCTTT.